The 2 T cell receptor beta chains below all came from one sample that was sequenced in a study of blood T cell repertoires in COVID-19. Repertoires were generated with immunoSEQ multiplex PCR, while TCRdb's copy carries only in-frame clones and drops some. Among 150,000 to 190,000 clones listed, around 80% were seen once. The sequencing input was PBMCs or T cells enriched from blood (not recorded which). Receptors originate from a man between 45 and 60 years old who had recovered from COVID-19.

In nucleotides, the CDR3 is TGTGCCAGCAGCAAGGACAGGGCCGGTGAAAAACTGTTTTTT. This translates into CASSKDRAGEKLFF. The genes are TRBV7-9 and TRBJ1-4, with TRBD1 matching over 8 bases. CDR3 length: 14 amino acids. V shed 5 bases, J shed 7 bases, and the junction held 6 bases outside the gene matches. The germline CDR1 and CDR2 sequences are SEHNR and FQNEAQ (reference sequence).

This chain connects TRBV7-9 to TRBJ1-3; TRBD1 agrees at 9 bases. V gave up 0 bases and J gave up 2 bases; unmatched junction bases: 8. CDR1 and CDR2 from the germline V gene are SEHNR and FQNEAQ (reference sequence). The CDR3 is 18 amino acids. CDR3 sequence reads: CASSLAGTGGPAGNTIYF. The CDR3 DNA follows: TGTGCCAGCAGCTTAGCGGGTACAGGGGGCCCGGCTGGAAACACCATATATTTT.